The 15 T cell receptor beta chains below were found in one sample sequenced in a study of T cell clonality in common variable immunodeficiency. Findings and caveats of the study: In common variable immunodeficiency, TCR beta chains reportedly carried fewer deletions and N-nucleotide insertions.

Their recognized antigens are unknown. The assay was immunoSEQ multiplex PCR, and TCRdb's table has in-frame clones only and misses some. In total the sample includes 25,000 to 35,000 clones, none of them seen once. Sequencing was done on a sample of peripheral blood mononuclear cells. The receptor set was obtained from a human donor with common variable immunodeficiency.

This clone occurred many times. The CDR3 is cut off 3 residues early in the read; its end comes from the germline J gene. This rearrangement joins TRBV5-4 to TRBJ1-4, with D maybe TRBD1 (5 bases). V gave up 4 bases and J gave up 8 bases, with 15 bases separating them. This CDR3 spans 14 amino acids. Per germline, CDR1 SGHNT and CDR2 YYREEE (reference sequence). The CDR3 spells CASSQNGGREKLFF. CDR3 DNA, as far as it was read: TGTGCCAGCAGCCAAAACGGGGGGAGGGAAAAA.

This clone was recorded a few times. The sequence runs out 3 residues before the end of the CDR3; the remainder is reconstructed from the germline J gene. The rearrangement links TRBV10-2 to TRBJ2-4; D gene uncertain. V lost 0 bases and J 1 base, leaving 7 bases between the germline ends. The CDR3 sequence is 15 residues long. Germline CDR1 and CDR2: WSHSY and SAAADI. This CDR3 reads CASSESSRAKNIQYF. Partial CDR3 DNA: TGCGCCAGCAGTGAGTCTTCAAGGGCCAAAAACATT.

This clone has ten or more counts. The read ends 3 residues early relative to the CDR3; the germline J gene fills the gap. V gene TRBV20-1 combines with J gene TRBJ2-1; 7 bases agree with TRBD1. The CDR3 sequence is 14 residues long. V lost 6 bases and J lost 3; bases outside the gene matches: 8. Per germline, CDR1 DFQATT and CDR2 SNEGSKA (reference sequence). The sequenced CDR3 bases are TGCAGTGCCTTAACCGGGACAGACTACAATGAG. This gives the protein CSALTGTDYNE. The full CDR3 is CSALTGTDYNEQFF.

Comment on this clone: The observed sequence ends 3 residues before the CDR3 terminus, with the missing tail filled in from the germline J gene. The chain uses TRBV7-8 and TRBJ2-2; possibly TRBD2 for D (6 bases). The V end was cut by 3 bases, the J end by 7 bases, with 18 bases between. CDR3 length: 16 residues. The germline V gene has CDR1 SGHVS and CDR2 FQNEAQ. CDR3: CASSFRGKVRSGELFF. CDR3 DNA (partial): TGTGCCAGCAGCTTTCGCGGGAAGGTACGAAGCGGGGAG.

There are a few counts of this clone. Read sequence stops 3 residues before the CDR3 end, and the germline J gene provides the missing end. The J gene is TRBJ2-7, the V gene TRBV20-1, with 12 bases fitting TRBD2. Germline V gene sequence: CDR1 DFQATT, CDR2 SNEGSKA (reference sequence). V dropped 1 base and J dropped 6; count of bases not matched to a gene: 4. There are 14 residues in the CDR3. The CDR3 spells CSARGLAGVSEQYF. The CDR3 DNA, read in part, is TGCAGTGCTAGAGGACTAGCGGGAGTCTCCGAG.

Ten or more counts support this clone. The read ends 3 residues before the CDR3 terminus; that terminus is restored from the germline J gene. V gene TRBV2 combines with J gene TRBJ2-7; tentative D call: TRBD2 (6 bases). The CDR3 has 11 residues. Between the trimmed V and J ends, which lost 3 bases and 6 bases, there was a span of 6 bases. Germline CDR1 and CDR2: SNHLY and FYNNEI. The CDR3 here is CASSEGGEQYF. The sequenced CDR3 bases are TGTGCCAGCAGTGAGGGGGGCGAG. Full variable domain (remainder filled in from reference TRBV2 and TRBJ2-7): EPEVTQTPSHQVTQMGQEVILRCVPISNHLYFYWYRQILGQKVEFLVSFYNNEISEKSEIFDDQFSVERPDGSNFTLKIRSTKLEDSAMYFCASSEGGEQYFGPGTRLTVT.

The table lists this clone with many counts. The sequenced fragment ends 3 residues before the CDR3 boundary, so the rest is inferred from the germline J gene. The rearrangement uses TRBV7-3 and TRBJ2-3, with a tentative D call TRBD2 (5 bases). The germline V gene has CDR1 SGHTA and CDR2 FQGTGA. V was clipped by 5 bases and J by 6 bases, with 15 bases between them. This CDR3 spans 14 amino acids. CDR3 region: CASSLSAGGDTQYF. CDR3 DNA (partial): TGTGCCAGCAGCCTTTCGGCGGGTGGCGATACG.

This clone appeared many times. The DNA ends 3 residues before the CDR3 does, and the rest of the CDR3 is filled in from the germline J gene. This chain uses TRBV5-1 with TRBJ2-1; 7 bases agree with TRBD2. J was trimmed by 0 bases and V by 4 bases; bases with no gene match: 13. Germline V lookup: CDR1 SGHRS, CDR2 YFSETQ. CDR3 size: 18 residues. CDR3 loop: CASSRREPPPSSYNEQFF. The part of the CDR3 DNA that was read is TGCGCCAGCAGCCGGCGGGAGCCCCCCCCAAGCTCCTACAATGAG.

This clone was seen ten or more times. Read sequence stops 3 residues before the CDR3 end, and the germline J gene provides the missing end. The V gene is TRBV29-1, the J gene TRBJ1-1, with D uncertain. CDR1 and CDR2 (germline): SQVTM, ANQGSEA. The CDR3 extends over 10 amino acids. CDR3 region: CSVGTREAFF. The part of the CDR3 DNA that was read is TGCAGCGTTGGTACCAGGGAA.

About this clone: This may come from a read error, since a much larger clone is one base off. The CDR3 goes on 3 residues after the read ends, and that part is filled in from the germline J gene. The J gene is TRBJ2-2, the V gene TRBV6-1, with TRBD2 matching 7 bases. Germline CDR1 MNHNS, CDR2 SASEGT. With V trimmed by 2 bases and J by 4 bases, 4 bases remained unmatched. There are 15 residues in the CDR3. The sequenced CDR3 bases are TGTGCCAGCAGTGAAAGCGGGGTCTTCACCGGGGAG. This sequence encodes CASSESGVFTGE. The CDR3, in full, reads CASSESGVFTGELFF.

This clone was seen a handful of times. The read stops 3 residues short of the end of the CDR3; the missing end is completed from the germline J gene. The chain recombines TRBV10-2 with TRBJ2-1; 12 nucleotides match TRBD2. Germline V lookup: CDR1 WSHSY, CDR2 SAAADI. Trimming cost V 4 bases and J 8 bases; bases outside gene matches: 6. The CDR3 totals 15 residues. This chain's CDR3 is CASSGRLAGVHEQFF. The CDR3 bases that were read are TGCGCCAGCAGTGGGAGACTAGCGGGGGTGCATGAG.

This clone was seen many times. The CDR3 end lies 3 residues beyond the end of the read and is filled in from the germline J gene. This chain joins TRBV5-5 and TRBJ1-1, with 7 positions matching TRBD1. This CDR3 region has 13 residues. The germline gives CDR1 SGHKS, CDR2 YYEKEE (reference sequence). The V segment lost 0 bases and the J segment 5 bases; nucleotides outside the gene matches: 1. CDR3 DNA (partial): TGTGCCAGCAGCTTGGCGGACAGGACTGAA. The encoded protein is CASSLADRTE. The CDR3 reads in full as CASSLADRTEAFF.

This clone has at least ten counts. The sequence runs out 3 residues before the end of the CDR3; the remainder is reconstructed from the germline J gene. The chain recombines TRBV7-9 with TRBJ1-1; maybe TRBD1 (5 bases). Germline CDR1 SEHNR, CDR2 FQNEAQ (reference sequence). The germline V and J ends were trimmed by 5 bases and 3 bases, with 13 bases remaining between them. The CDR3 consists of 14 residues. CDR3 in amino acids: CASSKRQTDTEAFF. The sequenced CDR3 bases are TGTGCCAGCAGCAAAAGACAGACTGACACTGAA.

This clone was seen many times. From the germline J gene comes the end of the CDR3, since the read stops 3 residues before it. The chain joins TRBV18 to TRBJ2-7; D is unresolved. The germline V and J ends were trimmed by 3 bases and 0 bases, with 9 bases remaining between them. This CDR3 contains 14 residues. Germline V CDR1 and CDR2: KGHSH, LQKENI. Incomplete CDR3 DNA: TGTGCCAGCTCACCCGAGGCCCTCTCCTACGAG. This gives the protein CASSPEALSYE. From start to end, the CDR3 is CASSPEALSYEQYF. The entire variable domain, with the rest obtained from reference TRBV18 and TRBJ2-7, is as follows: NAGVMQNPRHLVRRRGQEARLRCSPMKGHSHVYWYRQLPEEGLKFMVYLQKENIIDESGMPKERFSAEFPKEGPSILRIQQVVRGDSAAYFCASSPEALSYEQYFGPGTRLTVT.

In its sample, this clone was seen many times. The CDR3 is cut off 3 residues early in the read; its end comes from the germline J gene. V and J are TRBV5-1 and TRBJ2-3; 12 nucleotides agree with TRBD2. V dropped 4 bases and J dropped 0; count of bases not matched to a gene: 6. This CDR3 comprises 17 residues. The germline gives CDR1 SGHRS, CDR2 YFSETQ. The CDR3 bases that were read are TGCGCCAGCAGCCCGCGGACTAGCGGGACCAGCACAGATACG. Residues: CASSPRTSGTSTDT. In full, the CDR3 reads CASSPRTSGTSTDTQYF.